These T cell receptor beta chains were read from a single sample in a study of blood T cells in healthy people across ages. MiXCR, applied by TCRdb to the 5' RACE reads, yields one record per CDR3 protein. The table records about 640,000 distinct CDR3 sequences, approximately 50% of them present only once. The sample was blood. Receptor source: a man in his 60s in good health. The CDR3 runs from the conserved cysteine through the conserved F or W. The D gene is left open where the match is weak. Clone sizes are given selectively: once, few, many, or a class where the clone is expanded.

size	D	J	V	CDR3	DNA
NA	TRBD1	TRBJ2-3	TRBV29-1	CSVEAGRGLGTQYF	TGCAGCGTTGAAGCGGGCAGGGGGCTAGGGACGCAGTATTTT
NA	TRBD1	TRBJ1-6	TRBV6-2/TRBV6-3	CASSEQGANFSPLHF	TGTGCCAGCAGTGAGCAGGGGGCCAATTTTTCACCCCTCCACTTT
few	NA	TRBJ2-1	TRBV5-5	CASSLVGEAYNEQFF	TGTGCCAGCAGCTTGGTCGGGGAGGCCTACAATGAGCAGTTCTTC
NA	TRBD1	TRBJ2-7	TRBV6-5	CASSYRRDRGVHEQYF	TGTGCCAGCAGTTACCGGCGGGACAGGGGAGTACACGAGCAGTACTTC
few	TRBD1	TRBJ2-5	TRBV28	CASSPWGTGGSETQYF	TGTGCCAGCAGTCCATGGGGGACAGGGGGCTCAGAGACCCAGTACTTC
once	NA	TRBJ2-3	TRBV24-1	CATSDPPTSTDTQYF	TGTGCCACCAGTGATCCCCCGACTAGCACAGATACGCAGTATTTT
NA	NA	TRBJ2-1	TRBV3-1	CASSQRDREQFF	TGTGCCAGCAGCCAACGAGATAGGGAGCAGTTCTTC
NA	TRBD2	TRBJ2-3	TRBV5-1	CASSPGLAGSHTQYF	TGCGCCAGCAGCCCGGGGCTAGCGGGGAGCCATACGCAGTATTTT
many	NA	TRBJ2-7	TRBV15	CATSRGPYYEQYF	TGTGCCACCAGCAGAGGACCCTACTACGAGCAGTACTTC
NA	NA	TRBJ1-1	TRBV29-1	CSVEDSRRGTEAFF	TGCAGCGTTGAAGATTCCAGGAGGGGGACTGAAGCTTTCTTT
NA	NA	TRBJ2-1	TRBV7-2	CASRLTSRGGNEQFF	TGTGCCAGCAGACTTACTAGCAGGGGAGGGAATGAGCAGTTCTTC
once	NA	TRBJ2-1	TRBV21-1	CARPEASSYNEQFF	TGTGCCAGGCCTGAGGCGAGCTCCTACAATGAGCAGTTCTTC
NA	NA	TRBJ2-5	TRBV14	CASSQDRLPWETQYF	TGTGCCAGCAGCCAAGATAGACTTCCATGGGAGACCCAGTACTTC
NA	TRBD1	TRBJ2-3	TRBV5-1	CASSRTGNTDTQYF	TGCGCCAGCAGCCGGACAGGGAACACAGATACGCAGTATTTT
once	NA	TRBJ1-6	TRBV7-2	CASFGAAFYNSPLHF	TGTGCCAGTTTTGGGGCGGCTTTCTATAATTCACCCCTCCACTTT
NA	NA	TRBJ1-2	TRBV6-5	CASYSGTYGYTF	TGTGCCAGCTACTCGGGGACCTATGGCTACACCTTC
NA	NA	TRBJ2-5	TRBV10-3	CAISAGTLQETQYF	TGTGCCATCAGTGCCGGGACCCTCCAAGAGACCCAGTACTTC
NA	TRBD1	TRBJ2-5	TRBV5-1	CASSLDGTAPSAPYF	TGCGCCAGCAGCTTGGACGGGACAGCACCCAGTGCCCCGTACTTC
NA	NA	TRBJ1-2	TRBV7-2	CASSLASRVNYGYTF	TGTGCCAGCAGCTTAGCTAGCAGAGTCAACTATGGCTACACCTTC
NA	NA	TRBJ2-3	TRBV7-2	CASSALGLTDTQYF	TGTGCCAGCAGTGCCCTCGGGCTCACAGATACGCAGTATTTT
NA	NA	TRBJ1-1	TRBV4-2	CASSQDRAGLTEAFF	TGTGCCAGCAGCCAAGATCGGGCGGGACTTACTGAAGCTTTCTTT
NA	NA	TRBJ2-3	TRBV5-1	CASSFMGSDTQYF	TGCGCCAGCAGCTTTATGGGTTCAGATACGCAGTATTTT
NA	TRBD2	TRBJ2-1	TRBV3-1	CASSLLLPSGGFNEQFF	TGTGCCAGCAGCCTCCTCCTCCCTAGCGGGGGTTTCAATGAGCAGTTCTTC
NA	NA	TRBJ2-5	TRBV7-6	CASSGRDSKETQYF	TGTGCCAGCAGCGGGCGGGACAGTAAAGAGACCCAGTACTTC
few	NA	TRBJ1-1	TRBV20-1	CSARGGSNTEAFF	TGCAGTGCTAGAGGCGGATCGAACACTGAAGCTTTCTTT
once	TRBD1	TRBJ2-1	TRBV29-1	CSVMGQYQETQFF	TGCAGCGTGATGGGACAGTACCAAGAGACCCAGTTCTTC
few	NA	TRBJ2-7	TRBV10-3	CAISEGQTYEQYF	TGTGCCATCAGTGAAGGACAGACCTACGAGCAGTACTTC
NA	NA	TRBJ1-2	TRBV4-2	CASSQAVGSGGANYGYTF	TGTGCCAGCAGCCAAGCGGTTGGGTCCGGGGGGGCCAACTATGGCTACACCTTC
few	NA	TRBJ2-5	TRBV4-2	CASSQDPSETQYF	TGTGCCAGCAGCCAAGATCCCTCAGAGACCCAGTACTTC
NA	TRBD1	TRBJ2-7	TRBV5-1	CASSLEQGSYNEQYF	TGCGCCAGCAGCTTGGAACAGGGGTCCTATAATGAGCAGTACTTC
NA	TRBD1	TRBJ2-7	TRBV20-1	CSALTGRNYEQYF	TGCAGTGCGTTGACAGGGAGAAACTACGAGCAGTACTTC
NA	NA	TRBJ1-4	TRBV5-6	CASSTLRGSATNEKLFF	TGTGCCAGCAGCACCCTCAGGGGCTCTGCAACTAATGAAAAACTGTTTTTT
NA	NA	TRBJ1-4	TRBV20-1	CSARATGLTEKLFF	TGCAGTGCTAGAGCCACGGGACTCACCGAAAAACTGTTTTTT
NA	NA	TRBJ1-2	TRBV12-3/TRBV12-4	CASRSTGRNYGYTF	TGTGCCAGCAGGTCGACCGGGAGGAACTATGGCTACACCTTC
NA	NA	TRBJ2-6	TRBV4-2	CASSQLKGTGANVLTF	TGTGCCAGCAGCCAGTTAAAGGGGACTGGGGCCAACGTCCTGACTTTC
NA	NA	TRBJ2-5	TRBV5-1	CASSLSGYQETQYF	TGTGCCAGCAGTTTGAGTGGTTATCAAGAGACCCAGTACTTC
NA	NA	TRBJ1-2	TRBV7-9	CASSLDPWTANYGYTF	TGTGCCAGCAGCTTAGACCCATGGACAGCTAACTATGGCTACACCTTC
NA	TRBD2	TRBJ2-4	TRBV7-2	CASAGLAGVGYIQYF	TGTGCCAGCGCGGGGCTAGCGGGGGTGGGGTACATTCAGTACTTC
NA	NA	TRBJ1-1	TRBV12-3/TRBV12-4	CASTRGGGMNTEAFF	TGTGCCAGCACCAGGGGAGGGGGAATGAACACTGAAGCTTTCTTT
NA	TRBD1	TRBJ1-1	TRBV29-1	CSAGQANTEAFF	TGCAGCGCCGGACAGGCGAACACTGAAGCTTTCTTT
NA	NA	TRBJ2-7	TRBV20-1	CSASGPGFEKQYF	TGCAGTGCTAGTGGACCGGGTTTTGAGAAGCAGTACTTC
NA	TRBD1	TRBJ1-6	TRBV20-1	CSAAKPETGADNSPLHF	TGCAGTGCCGCCAAGCCGGAGACAGGGGCCGATAATTCACCCCTCCACTTT
few	NA	TRBJ1-1	TRBV21-1	CASSKGRDRGRTEAFF	TGTGCCAGCAGCAAAGGGCGAGACAGGGGCAGGACTGAAGCTTTCTTT
NA	NA	TRBJ2-7	TRBV27	CASGFYEQYF	TGTGCCAGCGGGTTCTACGAGCAGTACTTC
few	NA	TRBJ1-4	TRBV29-1	CSVRTDTNEKLFF	TGCAGCGTACGGACGGATACTAATGAAAAACTGTTTTTT
NA	TRBD1	TRBJ1-1	TRBV5-1	CASSRRGEANTEAFF	TGCGCCAGCAGCCGCAGGGGGGAGGCGAACACTGAAGCTTTCTTT
NA	TRBD1	TRBJ2-1	TRBV4-1	CASSLQGGRDIGYNEQFF	TGCGCCAGCAGCCTCCAAGGGGGCCGGGACATCGGCTACAATGAGCAGTTCTTC
NA	TRBD1	TRBJ2-2	TRBV5-1	CASSFEGARTGELFF	TGCGCCAGCAGCTTCGAGGGGGCAAGAACCGGGGAGCTGTTTTTT
NA	TRBD1	TRBJ1-5	TRBV27	CASSWDSSNQPQHF	TGTGCCAGCAGTTGGGACAGCAGTAATCAGCCCCAGCATTTT
NA	NA	TRBJ1-5	TRBV11-2	CASSLSHNQPQHF	TGTGCCAGCAGCTTAAGCCACAATCAGCCCCAGCATTTT
NA	NA	TRBJ2-1	TRBV27	CASRRQVSYNEQFF	TGTGCCAGCAGGCGACAGGTTTCCTACAATGAGCAGTTCTTC
once	NA	TRBJ1-2	TRBV10-3	CAISDLNPGYTF	TGTGCCATCAGCGACCTAAACCCCGGCTACACCTTC